Listed here are 25 T cell receptor beta chains from one sample, sequenced in a study of human T cells and chemical hapten exposure. TCRdb recomputed calls from the RACE reads with MiXCR, one row per CDR3 protein. The data show 57,000 or so distinct CDR3 sequences, with around 11% seen just once and approximately 3.9% held by the top ten. The sample's time point: pre-sensitization, week 0. Treatment of the sample: therapeutic diphenylcyclopropenone sensitization with weekly scalp DPC. Sample: whole blood, taken in connection with sensitization to the hapten diphenylcyclopropenone (DPC). These receptor sequences come from a woman in her thirties or forties with alopecia areata. Some clones in this sample may be carry-over from other donors' samples.

This clonotype was detected ten times or more. The genes are TRBV20-1 and TRBJ2-1; no reliable D call. The CDR3 covers 11 residues. From germline, CDR1 is DFQATT and CDR2 SNEGSKA (reference sequence). The germline V and J ends were trimmed by 6 bases and 1 base, with 4 bases remaining between them. Here the CDR3 reads CSAPSYNEQFF. In DNA, the CDR3 is TGCAGTGCGCCGTCCTACAATGAGCAGTTCTTC.

Many counts were recorded for this clonotype. The chain has TRBV5-4 and TRBJ2-7; 11 bases are a match to TRBD2. Losses at the gene ends were 2 bases for V and 1 base for J; bases not matched to a gene: 2. The germline V gene encodes CDR1 SGHNT and CDR2 YYREEE (reference sequence). This CDR3 is 15 amino acids long. In nucleotides, the CDR3 is TGTGCCAGCAGCTTCGGGACTAGCGGATCCTACGAGCAGTACTTC. Residues: CASSFGTSGSYEQYF. The full variable domain, in which reference TRBV5-4 and TRBJ2-7 provide the parts outside the CDR3, is ETGVTQSPTHLIKTRGQQVTLRCSSQSGHNTVSWYQQALGQGPQFIFQYYREEENGRGNFPPRFSGLQFPNYSSELNVNALELDDSALYLCASSFGTSGSYEQYFGPGTRLTVT.

As regards this clonotype: Sequence at one end of the junction differs from germline and may be a read error. CDR3 in amino acids: CSAEYGYGYTF. CDR3 DNA: TGCAGCGCTGAATACGGCTATGGCTACACCTTC. V and J are TRBV29-1 and TRBJ1-2; D gene unclear. This CDR3 is 11 amino acids long. Germline V gene data show CDR1 as SQVTM and CDR2 as ANQGSEA.

This clonotype was picked up a small number of times. The J gene is TRBJ1-5, the V gene TRBV9; D is undetermined. V lost 4 bases and J 5 bases, leaving 10 bases between the germline ends. Germline assignment: CDR1 SGDLS and CDR2 YYNGEE. This CDR3 has 13 residues. The CDR3 spells CASSQTPYQPQHF. CDR3 nucleotides: TGTGCCAGCAGCCAAACCCCATATCAGCCCCAGCATTTT.

In this sample, this clonotype turned up many times. The chain recombines TRBV12-3 or TRBV12-4 with TRBJ1-5; the D gene is possibly TRBD1 (5 bases). The CDR3 consists of 13 residues. V was clipped by 2 bases and J by 7 bases, with 9 bases between them. The DNA of the CDR3 is TGTGCCAGCAGTTTATTTTCAGGGCAGCCCCAGCATTTT. Amino acids: CASSLFSGQPQHF.

This clonotype was detected a few times. The gene calls are TRBV4-2 and TRBJ2-5; D unresolved. This CDR3 is 16 amino acids long. V shed 1 base and J shed 2 bases, with 14 bases lying between them. Per germline, CDR1 LGHNA and CDR2 YNFKEQ. The CDR3 sequence is CASSQVERPQQETQYF. The DNA for the CDR3 is TGTGCCAGCAGCCAAGTCGAGCGACCCCAGCAAGAGACCCAGTACTTC.

This clonotype was detected only a few times. This chain uses TRBV10-1 with TRBJ2-2; D is undetermined. Trimming cost V 3 bases and J 5 bases, with 16 bases left between them. CDR3 length: 16 amino acids. Germline V CDR1 and CDR2: WNHNN, SYGVQD (reference sequence). The CDR3 here is CASSDPDGSETGELFF. CDR3 nucleotides: TGCGCCAGCAGTGACCCGGACGGATCGGAAACCGGGGAGCTGTTTTTT.

This clonotype was seen more than once but under ten times. A single base separates this from a much larger clone, so it may be a read error. The rearrangement uses TRBV18 and TRBJ2-7; D may match TRBD1 or TRBD2 (5 bases each). Germline V lookup: CDR1 KGHSH, CDR2 LQKENI. The CDR3 loop spans 12 amino acids. In DNA, the CDR3 is TGTGCCAACTCACCCGAGGGGTACGAGCAGTACTTC. This encodes CANSPEGYEQYF.

Regarding this clonotype: A single base separates this from a much larger clone, so it may be a read error. The missing conserved phenylalanine or tryptophan at the end of this CDR3 makes a read error likely. The CDR3 DNA is TGCAGCGTTGGTCGTCAGGCATACGAGCAGTACCTC. Protein product: CSVGRQAYEQYL. This sequence joins TRBV29-1 and TRBJ2-7; D not certain. Looked up from germline, CDR1 is SQVTM and CDR2 is ANQGSEA. The CDR3 is 12 amino acids. With 4 bases removed from V and 4 bases from J, the gap between germline ends came to 11 bases.

V and J are TRBV10-3 and TRBJ2-5, with D hard to call. V lost 3 bases, J lost 1 base, and 0 bases lay in between. The CDR3 is 11 residues long. Germline loops: CDR1 ENHRY, CDR2 SYGVKD. CDR3 loop: CAISDQETQYF. CDR3 coding DNA: TGTGCCATCAGTGACCAAGAGACCCAGTACTTC.

At least ten counts were recorded for this clonotype. V and J are TRBV5-1 and TRBJ2-3; 8 bases map to TRBD2. The V gene's germline CDR1 is SGHRS and CDR2 YFSETQ. After removal of 0 bases from V and 0 bases from J, the junction contained 9 bases not matched to a gene. The CDR3 is 18 amino acids. The CDR3 region has the DNA TGCGCCAGCAGCTTGGTCCTAGCGGGCGCGAGTAGCACAGATACGCAGTATTTT. This translates into CASSLVLAGASSTDTQYF.

There are many counts of this clonotype. The CDR3 here is CASSEAGTRGGHF. CDR3 nucleotide sequence: TGTGCCAGCAGTGAAGCCGGGACGCGGGGTGGGCATTTT. V and J are TRBV6-1 and TRBJ1-5, with a possible D match to TRBD1 (5 bases). The germline V gene encodes CDR1 MNHNS and CDR2 SASEGT. Trimming took off 0 bases at V and 15 bases at J, with 15 bases between the two ends. There are 13 residues in the CDR3.

This clonotype was found many times. The V and J genes are TRBV6-6 and TRBJ2-1; D is unresolved. This CDR3 is 12 amino acids long. The germline V and J ends were trimmed by 6 bases and 2 bases, with 5 bases remaining between them. Germline CDR1 reads MNHNY; CDR2 reads SVGAGI (reference sequence). Here the CDR3 reads CASSRPYNEQFF. The CDR3 nucleotides are TGTGCCAGCAGCAGACCCTACAATGAGCAGTTCTTC.

The chain couples TRBV20-1 to TRBJ2-2; no clear D. V lost 6 bases and J 1 base, leaving 9 bases between the germline ends. CDR1 and CDR2 (germline): DFQATT, SNEGSKA (reference sequence). The CDR3 runs 13 residues. The CDR3 nucleotides are TGCAGTGCCGGCCGAGGGAACACCGGGGAGCTGTTTTTT. Residues: CSAGRGNTGELFF.

The table lists this clonotype with a few counts. This rearrangement joins TRBV20-1 to TRBJ2-7; maybe TRBD2 (6 bases). Trimming pared 1 base from V and 2 bases from J, leaving 15 bases between. Germline V gene sequence: CDR1 DFQATT, CDR2 SNEGSKA (reference sequence). CDR3 length: 15 residues. CDR3 bases: TGCAGTGCTAGAGTTGAAAATAGCGGACCCTACGAGCAGTACTTC. This gives the protein CSARVENSGPYEQYF.

The chain has TRBV25-1 and TRBJ1-2; D is ambiguous. Germline V gives CDR1 MGHDK, CDR2 SYGVNS. The V end lost 1 base, the J end lost 3 bases, and 24 bases lay between the germline ends. This CDR3 region has 19 residues. The CDR3 nucleotides are TGTGCCAGCAGTGAATCCCCGTGGGCTGGCGGCCCCATATACTATGGCTACACCTTC. Translation: CASSESPWAGGPIYYGYTF.

This clonotype was seen a handful of times. V gene TRBV6-2 or TRBV6-3 combines with J gene TRBJ2-5; D unclear. The CDR3 has 13 amino acids. V was clipped by 2 bases and J by 1 base, with 5 bases between them. Germline CDR1 reads MNHEY; CDR2 reads SVGEGT. CDR3 DNA sequence: TGTGCCAGCAGTTACGCGGCCCAAGAGACCCAGTACTTC. Residues: CASSYAAQETQYF.

This clonotype was found many times. The rearrangement joins TRBV7-9 to TRBJ2-3; D possibly corresponds to TRBD2 (5 bases). Trimming cost V 5 bases and J 8 bases, with 20 bases left between them. Germline V lookup: CDR1 SEHNR, CDR2 FQNEAQ (reference sequence). CDR3 size: 15 residues. The CDR3 is CASSLGNLEWGTQYF. In DNA, the CDR3 is TGTGCCAGCAGCCTCGGGAACCTTGAGTGGGGTACGCAGTATTTT.

This clonotype was picked up a small number of times. This chain connects TRBV20-1 to TRBJ1-2; D gene unclear. Germline-derived CDR1 and CDR2 are DFQATT and SNEGSKA (reference sequence). CDR3 length: 14 residues. V lost 4 bases to trimming and J lost 2 bases, with 14 bases between them. The chain's CDR3 is CSATGLHNNYGYTF. DNA of the CDR3: TGCAGTGCTACAGGACTGCACAACAACTATGGCTACACCTTC.

This chain uses TRBV2 with TRBJ2-6; either TRBD1 or TRBD2 may fit D (5 bases each). Trimming took 10 bases from V and 4 from J, leaving 17 bases between them. Germline lookup yields CDR1 SNHLY and CDR2 FYNNEI. The length of the CDR3 is 15 residues. CDR3 in DNA: TGTGCCAAAGGGACGGGGCCCGGCGGGGCCAACGTCCTGACTTTC. Amino acids: CAKGTGPGGANVLTF.

This clonotype was counted at least ten times. Here the CDR3 DNA reads TGTGCCAGCAGCTTAGGCGGGGGGAACACCGGGGAGCTGTTTTTT. Amino acids: CASSLGGGNTGELFF. V is TRBV11-2 and J is TRBJ2-2, with 7 nucleotides matching TRBD2. Germline loops: CDR1 SGHAT, CDR2 FQNNGV. V shed 1 base, J shed 1 base, and the junction held 0 bases outside the gene matches. CDR3 size: 15 residues.

This rearrangement joins TRBV6-6 to TRBJ2-7; 8 nucleotides agree with TRBD2. The CDR3 runs 16 residues. Trimming at V came to 7 bases and at J to 2 bases, leaving 13 bases not matched to a gene. Germline CDR1 reads MNHNY; CDR2 reads SVGAGI (reference sequence). CDR3 loop: CASTGSGTPQTYEQYF. The DNA of the CDR3 is TGTGCCAGCACGGGTAGCGGGACACCACAAACCTACGAGCAGTACTTC.

This clonotype was detected only a few times. The chain combines TRBV5-5 with TRBJ1-5, with TRBD1 matching 8 bases. The CDR3 extends over 16 amino acids. Germline V lookup: CDR1 SGHKS, CDR2 YYEKEE (reference sequence). V shed 3 bases, J shed 3 bases, and the junction held 8 bases outside the gene matches. DNA for the CDR3: TGTGCCAGCAGCTCGGACAGGGCGGGCCTCAATCAGCCCCAGCATTTT. The encoded protein is CASSSDRAGLNQPQHF.

This chain joins TRBV29-1 and TRBJ2-4; D ambiguous. There are 11 residues in the CDR3. CDR1 is SQVTM, CDR2 ANQGSEA, per germline. Trimming shortened V by 1 base and J by 5 bases, and 3 bases separated the two germline ends. The CDR3 region is CSVEGENIQYF. In DNA form, the CDR3 reads TGCAGCGTTGAAGGGGAAAACATTCAGTACTTC.

The sample holds a few counts of this clonotype. One end of the junction varies from germline; a read error may be responsible. This chain joins TRBV14 and TRBJ2-1; D not certain. This CDR3 spans 12 amino acids. Germline loops: CDR1 SGHDN, CDR2 FVKESK. The CDR3 region is CVSSQARVPQFF. CDR3 nucleotides: TGTGTCAGCAGCCAGGCTCGGGTCCCGCAGTTCTTC.